This TCR beta chain is from a study of identical twins. Overall study results and limits: While abundant cord blood beta clonotypes carried fewer insertions, memory repertoires showed no such pattern.

The germline CDR1 and CDR2 sequences are SGDLS and YYNGEE. There are 18 residues in the CDR3. V gave up 4 bases and J gave up 3 bases; unmatched junction bases: 19. This clonotype occurred a few times. Its antigen is still unknown. TCRdb itself ran the 5' RACE reads through MiXCR, one entry per CDR3 protein. The table includes under 500,000 distinct CDR3 sequences, around 15% detected once. This same sample was also part of a study on yellow fever vaccine responses in identical twins.

Sequenced: CD4+ T cells sorted from blood. The V call is TRBV9, the J call TRBJ2-7; 7 bases line up with TRBD2. This clonotype was obtained from a young woman in good health. Here the CDR3 reads CASSLRGNPREAYYEQYF. The CDR3 DNA follows: TGTGCCAGCAGCCTGAGAGGGAACCCCCGGGAGGCCTACTACGAGCAGTACTTC.